Each of the 32 T cell receptor beta chains below was sequenced from the same sample in a study of regulatory T cells in long-lasting Graves disease. The time point: newly diagnosed GD, antithyroid drugs for less than 3 months. Following extraction of RNA from PBMCs, that RNA was used to make the TCR library. In building TCR beta libraries, iRepertoire HTBI primers were used together with Arm-PCR of CDR3 regions. TCRdb passed the multiplex PCR reads through MiXCR, listing each CDR3 protein once. Of about 620,000 distinct CDR3 sequences in the sample, 15% to 20% were seen once. These records were also assigned to another study, of T cells in Graves' hyperthyroidism and ophthalmopathy.

Sequencing was performed on peripheral blood mononuclear cells (PBMCs), taken at new diagnosis, from a patient treated with antithyroid drugs. These receptors originate from a woman in her twenties or thirties with Graves disease.

This clonotype was picked up many times. This chain connects TRBV7-2 to TRBJ1-1; D call uncertain. V was clipped by 1 base and J by 5 bases, with 11 bases between them. In germline, CDR1 is SGHTA, CDR2 FQGNSA. CDR3 length: 14 amino acids. The CDR3 region is CASSLGPWRTEAFF. The CDR3 nucleotides read TGTGCCAGCAGCTTAGGACCGTGGAGGACTGAAGCTTTCTTT.

At least ten counts were recorded for this clonotype. CDR3 nucleotide sequence: TGCGCCAGCAGCTTGGACTTGACTAGCGGGTCCTACGAGCAGTACTTC. Translated: CASSLDLTSGSYEQYF. The chain employs TRBV5-1 and TRBJ2-7; 10 positions match TRBD2. The CDR3 contains 16 residues. Germline CDR1 reads SGHRS; CDR2 reads YFSETQ. The junction had 4 bases not matched to a gene; V was cut back by 0 bases and J by 1 base.

This chain links TRBV18 with TRBJ2-7, with 7 nucleotides matching TRBD2. Trimming removed 6 bases from V and 7 bases from J; junction bases left unmatched: 15. The CDR3 length is 15 residues. Germline CDR1 KGHSH, CDR2 LQKENI. CDR3 in amino acids: CASSVNPGTKDEQYF. The CDR3 nucleotides are TGTGCCAGCTCCGTCAACCCCGGGACTAAGGATGAGCAGTACTTC. The full variable domain, its missing parts supplied by reference TRBV18 and TRBJ2-7, is NAGVMQNPRHLVRRRGQEARLRCSPMKGHSHVYWYRQLPEEGLKFMVYLQKENIIDESGMPKERFSAEFPKEGPSILRIQQVVRGDSAAYFCASSVNPGTKDEQYFGPGTRLTVT.

This clonotype was seen many times. CDR3 DNA: TGTGCCACGAGACAGGGGCAAAATCAGCCCCAGCATTTT. Translated, it gives CATRQGQNQPQHF. This chain connects TRBV10-3 to TRBJ1-5, with 8 positions matching TRBD1. Trimming removed 10 bases from V and 4 bases from J; junction bases left unmatched: 6. CDR3 length: 13 amino acids. Germline V gene data show CDR1 as ENHRY and CDR2 as SYGVKD.

The chain's CDR3 is CASSPAVTGNTGELFF. As DNA, the CDR3 is TGTGCCAGCAGCCCAGCGGTGACAGGAAACACCGGGGAGCTGTTTTTT. The rearrangement joins TRBV7-3 to TRBJ2-2, with D possibly TRBD1 on 6 matching bases. This CDR3 is built from 16 residues. V was clipped by 5 bases and J by 2 bases, with 15 bases between them. Looked up from germline, CDR1 is SGHTA and CDR2 is FQGTGA.

Turning to this clonotype: A much larger clone differs from this one at a single base, so this may be a read error. The chain has TRBV6-1 and TRBJ2-3, with TRBD2 matching 9 bases. Germline values: CDR1 MNHNS, CDR2 SASEGT. This CDR3 is 14 amino acids long. J lost 2 bases, V lost 11 bases, and 8 bases had no gene match. CDR3 sequence: CAGGLAGVTDTQYF. The CDR3 nucleotides read TGTGCCGGCGGATTAGCGGGAGTCACAGATACGCAGTATTTT.

This clonotype was observed at least ten times. At one boundary the junction diverges from the germline segment, which might be a read error. The rearrangement joins TRBV19 to TRBJ1-2; weak D call: TRBD1 (5 bases). Per germline, CDR1 LNHDA and CDR2 SQIVND (reference sequence). The CDR3 is made up of 11 amino acids. The CDR3 sequence: CASSTGYGYTF. The CDR3 DNA sequence: TGTGCCAGCAGTACAGGTTATGGCTACACCTTC.

This clonotype was seen a handful of times. V gene TRBV9 combines with J gene TRBJ2-5; 7 positions match TRBD2. Trimming removed 4 bases from V and 5 bases from J; junction bases left unmatched: 11. Germline V gene data show CDR1 as SGDLS and CDR2 as YYNGEE. The length of the CDR3 is 15 residues. The CDR3 DNA reads TGTGCCAGCAGCCTTAGAGGGAGGGCCGACGAGACCCAGTACTTC. It encodes CASSLRGRADETQYF.

The gene calls are TRBV6-1 and TRBJ2-7, with D possibly TRBD1 on 6 matching bases. This CDR3 comprises 14 residues. Germline CDR1 is MNHNS and CDR2 is SASEGT. Trimming stripped 3 bases from V and 3 bases from J, with 12 bases between. DNA of the CDR3: TGTGCCAGCAGTGAGGAGACAGGCCTCTACGAGCAGTACTTC. Translation gives CASSEETGLYEQYF.

This clonotype was seen ten or more times. The gene calls are TRBV7-2 and TRBJ2-7; tentative D call: TRBD2 (5 bases). CDR3 length equals 12 residues. V was trimmed by 5 bases and J by 7 bases, leaving 12 bases between them. Germline lookup yields CDR1 SGHTA and CDR2 FQGNSA. The CDR3: CASSVKSGEQYF. The CDR3 bases are TGTGCCAGCAGCGTGAAAAGCGGAGAGCAGTACTTC.

CDR3 residues: CASSRLQGSGNTIYF. Here the CDR3 DNA reads TGTGCCAGCAGCCGCCTCCAGGGATCAGGAAACACCATATATTTT. The chain combines TRBV3-1 with TRBJ1-3; D possibly corresponds to TRBD1 (5 bases). This CDR3 is built from 15 residues. The germline V and J ends were trimmed by 4 bases and 4 bases, with 14 bases remaining between them. Germline values: CDR1 LGHDT, CDR2 YNNKEL (reference sequence).

This clonotype was counted a few times. The chain employs TRBV19 and TRBJ2-5; weak D call: TRBD2 (6 bases). CDR1 LNHDA and CDR2 SQIVND come from the germline V gene (reference sequence). CDR3 size: 15 residues. V lost 5 bases and J 5 bases, leaving 18 bases between the germline ends. CDR3 coding DNA: TGTGCCAGTAGTTCCCCGGGGGAGGAGAGGGAGACCCAGTACTTC. Protein: CASSSPGEERETQYF.

The V and J genes are TRBV12-3 or TRBV12-4 and TRBJ2-3, with D unclear. The V end was cut by 3 bases, the J end by 10 bases, with 11 bases between. The CDR3 extends over 12 amino acids. Written as DNA, the CDR3 is TGTGCCAGCAGTTTTATAGGCGATGCGCAGTATTTT. It is translated as CASSFIGDAQYF.

J is TRBJ2-1 and V is TRBV27; the D call may be TRBD1 or TRBD2 (5 bases each). V lost 4 bases and J lost 6, with 13 bases in between. The CDR3 extends over 14 amino acids. The germline gives CDR1 MNHEY, CDR2 SMNVEV (reference sequence). The CDR3 loop reads CASSSRDPRNEQFF. CDR3 bases: TGTGCCAGCAGTTCCCGGGACCCACGCAATGAGCAGTTCTTC.

This clonotype showed up many times. The chain carries TRBV28 and TRBJ2-7; no clear D gene. V lost 3 bases to trimming and J lost 2 bases, with 14 bases between them. This CDR3 is 15 amino acids long. Germline values: CDR1 MDHEN, CDR2 SYDVKM. In DNA form, the CDR3 reads TGTGCCAGCAGTTTTGTGCAGGTGGGGACCTACGAGCAGTACTTC. This codes for CASSFVQVGTYEQYF.

This clonotype was counted many times. The chain employs TRBV28 and TRBJ2-1; D gene uncertain. CDR3 length: 12 residues. The germline V and J ends were trimmed by 2 bases and 13 bases, with 12 bases remaining between them. Germline CDR1 is MDHEN and CDR2 is SYDVKM. CDR3 sequence: CASSLIDSPQFF. CDR3 coding DNA: TGTGCCAGCAGTTTAATTGACTCGCCCCAGTTCTTC.

Comment on this clonotype: The junction departs from the called germline gene at one end, perhaps through a read error. The chain uses TRBV11-2 and TRBJ2-7, with 7 bases fitting TRBD1. The germline V gene has CDR1 SGHAT and CDR2 FQNNGV. The CDR3 runs 15 residues. CDR3: CASSQAPGQFYEQYF. The CDR3 region has the DNA TGCGCCAGCAGCCAAGCTCCGGGACAGTTCTACGAGCAGTACTTC.

This clonotype has just a few counts. The rearrangement joins TRBV5-5 to TRBJ2-7; no firm D call. CDR3 size: 14 residues. CDR1 and CDR2 (germline): SGHKS, YYEKEE (reference sequence). Trimming removed 2 bases at V and 0 bases at J, with 9 bases between. The CDR3 reads CASSFLGSSYEQYF. CDR3 DNA sequence: TGTGCCAGCAGCTTCTTGGGCAGCTCCTACGAGCAGTACTTC.

This clonotype was seen many times. The chain is built from TRBV3-1 and TRBJ2-7, with 8 positions matching TRBD2. V lost 0 bases and J lost 0; bases outside the gene matches: 7. Germline assignment: CDR1 LGHDT and CDR2 YNNKEL (reference sequence). The CDR3 totals 17 residues. CDR3 amino acids: CASSQDRVAGSSYEQYF. Here the CDR3 DNA reads TGTGCCAGCAGCCAAGATCGGGTAGCGGGGAGCTCCTACGAGCAGTACTTC.

This clonotype was counted once. The chain employs TRBV20-1 and TRBJ2-2; D unclear. The CDR3 consists of 15 residues. CDR1 DFQATT and CDR2 SNEGSKA come from the germline V gene (reference sequence). V was shortened by 0 bases and J by 7 bases, with 15 bases between the two germline ends. DNA of the CDR3: TGCAGTGCTAGAGATGTTAGGGAAGGGATCGGGGAGCTGTTTTTT. Its translation: CSARDVREGIGELFF.

This clonotype was found many times. The genes are TRBV7-2 and TRBJ2-3; weak D call: TRBD2 (6 bases). Germline-derived CDR1 and CDR2 are SGHTA and FQGNSA. This CDR3 comprises 16 residues. V lost 1 base and J lost 0, with 11 bases in between. The CDR3 reads CASSLVPGASTDTQYF. As DNA, the CDR3 is TGTGCCAGCAGCTTAGTTCCGGGAGCTAGCACAGATACGCAGTATTTT.

The gene calls are TRBV30 and TRBJ1-5; the D is unclear. The CDR3 runs to 13 residues. V was clipped by 2 bases and J by 5 bases, with 10 bases between them. Germline values: CDR1 GTSNPN, CDR2 SVGIG (reference sequence). CDR3 in DNA: TGTGCCTGGAGTTTAGGTGAGCATCAGCCCCAGCATTTT. Amino acids: CAWSLGEHQPQHF.

This clonotype was counted only a few times. This chain connects TRBV18 to TRBJ2-7, with TRBD2 identical over 7 bases. V lost 3 bases and J lost 2; bases outside the gene matches: 19. Germline V CDR1 and CDR2: KGHSH, LQKENI. This CDR3 is built from 19 residues. DNA for the CDR3: TGTGCCAGCTCACCCCTGTTTGGCCGGTCCAGGGCGGGAGCCTACGAGCAGTACTTC. Translated: CASSPLFGRSRAGAYEQYF.

This chain connects TRBV6-2 or TRBV6-3 to TRBJ2-3; 10 positions match TRBD2. Losses at the gene ends were 5 bases for V and 3 bases for J; bases not matched to a gene: 8. The CDR3 is 16 residues long. The germline V gene has CDR1 MNHEY and CDR2 SVGEGT. This CDR3 reads CASSIAGGFGTDTQYF. CDR3 nucleotide sequence: TGTGCCAGCAGTATAGCGGGGGGTTTTGGAACAGATACGCAGTATTTT.

This clonotype was recorded a few times. The chain has TRBV4-2 and TRBJ1-5, with D possibly TRBD1 on 5 matching bases. Germline CDR1 reads LGHNA; CDR2 reads YNFKEQ. V was trimmed by 4 bases and J by 6 bases, leaving 16 bases between them. The CDR3 is 15 amino acids. The CDR3 DNA is TGTGCCAGCAGCCCCAGATGGGACGCGGTTCAGCCCCAGCATTTT. Protein product: CASSPRWDAVQPQHF.

This chain uses TRBV20-1 with TRBJ2-7; 11 nucleotides align to TRBD2. V shed 5 bases, J shed 3 bases, and the junction held 6 bases outside the gene matches. The length of the CDR3 is 14 residues. CDR1 and CDR2 (germline): DFQATT, SNEGSKA (reference sequence). The CDR3 DNA follows: TGCAGTGCTCTAGGGACTAGCGGACGCTACGAGCAGTACTTC. Translating gives CSALGTSGRYEQYF.

This clonotype was seen repeatedly, ten times or more. The gene calls are TRBV7-9 and TRBJ2-7; D unclear. The CDR3 runs 16 residues. CDR1 is SEHNR, CDR2 FQNEAQ, per germline (reference sequence). V lost 4 bases to trimming and J lost 0 bases, with 16 bases between them. The CDR3 sequence is CASSSKFGSSSYEQYF. Here the CDR3 DNA reads TGTGCCAGCAGCTCCAAGTTTGGATCGAGCTCCTACGAGCAGTACTTC.

This clonotype turned up a few times. The chain joins TRBV7-9 to TRBJ2-6; TRBD1 matches at 7 bases. CDR1 is SEHNR, CDR2 FQNEAQ, per germline (reference sequence). This CDR3 has 20 amino acids. The junction had 17 bases not matched to a gene; V was cut back by 5 bases and J by 1 base. CDR3: CASSRRPGQAALSGANVLTF. For the CDR3, the DNA is TGTGCCAGCAGCCGAAGACCTGGACAGGCGGCTCTATCTGGGGCCAACGTCCTGACTTTC.

This chain connects TRBV12-3 or TRBV12-4 to TRBJ2-1; no firm D call. Trimming left V 5 bases short and J 6 bases short, with 14 bases between. CDR3 length equals 14 residues. The CDR3 bases are TGTGCCAGCAGTAAAATAAAAACACTCAATGAGCAGTTCTTC. It is translated as CASSKIKTLNEQFF.

This clonotype was recorded a few times. This rearrangement joins TRBV18 to TRBJ1-2; no definite D call. Germline V CDR1 and CDR2: KGHSH, LQKENI. CDR3 length: 15 residues. Deletions cut 0 bases from V and 6 bases from J, with 14 bases between. As DNA, the CDR3 is TGTGCCAGCTCACCACCATCGGCAGGCCTGAATGGCTACACCTTC. Encoded protein: CASSPPSAGLNGYTF.

There are many counts of this clonotype. V and J are TRBV28 and TRBJ2-7; TRBD1 is a possible D gene (5 bases). The CDR3 spans 14 residues. Germline assignment: CDR1 MDHEN and CDR2 SYDVKM. Trimming removed 10 bases from V and 2 bases from J, with 18 bases in between. CDR3 in amino acids: CATRGAPPAYEQYF. Here the CDR3 DNA reads TGTGCCACCCGTGGGGCACCTCCCGCCTACGAGCAGTACTTC.

This clonotype appeared a few times. A read error may account for a junction end that differs from germline. The chain combines TRBV4-1 with TRBJ1-4; 7 bases match TRBD1. The CDR3 is 14 residues long. Germline V gene lookup returns CDR1 MGHRA and CDR2 YSYEKL. The CDR3 bases are TGTGCCAGCAAGGGGGGGACAGTCAGCGAAAAACTGTTTTTT. Its translation is CASKGGTVSEKLFF.